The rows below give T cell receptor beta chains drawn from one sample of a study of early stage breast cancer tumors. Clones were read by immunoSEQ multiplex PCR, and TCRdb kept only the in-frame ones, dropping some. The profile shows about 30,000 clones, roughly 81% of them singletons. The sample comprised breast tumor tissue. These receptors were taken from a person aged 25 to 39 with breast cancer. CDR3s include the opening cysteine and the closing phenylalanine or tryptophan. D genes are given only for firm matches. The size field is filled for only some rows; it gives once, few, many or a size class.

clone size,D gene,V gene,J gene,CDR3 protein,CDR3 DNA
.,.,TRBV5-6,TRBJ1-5,CASSLAGHQRPQHF,TGTGCCAGCAGCTTGGCAGGGCATCAACGGCCCCAGCATTTT
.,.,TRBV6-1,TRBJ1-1,CASSVVTDTEAFF,TGTGCCAGCAGTGTCGTGACAGACACTGAAGCTTTCTTT
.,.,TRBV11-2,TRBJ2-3,CASSFLQLVANIPQYF,TGTGCCAGCAGCTTTTTGCAGCTTGTCGCGAATATCCCGCAGTATTTT
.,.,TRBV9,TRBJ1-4,CASSLRGGGDEKLFF,TGTGCCAGCAGCCTTCGCGGGGGCGGGGATGAAAAACTGTTTTTT
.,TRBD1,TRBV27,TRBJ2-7,CASSLIQGAYEQYF,TGTGCCAGCAGCTTAATACAGGGGGCCTACGAGCAGTACTTC
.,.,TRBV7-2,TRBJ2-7,CASSPSHLSYEQYF,TGTGCCAGCAGCCCGTCACACCTCTCCTACGAGCAGTACTTC
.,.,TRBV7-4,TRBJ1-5,CASSPASSNQPQHF,TGTGCCAGCAGCCCCGCAAGTAGCAATCAGCCCCAGCATTTT
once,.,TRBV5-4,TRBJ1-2,CASSPRTEGYGYTF,TGTGCCAGCAGCCCCCGGACAGAGGGCTATGGCTACACCTTC
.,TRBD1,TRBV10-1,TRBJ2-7,CARYGQAYEQYF,TGCGCCCGCTACGGACAGGCCTACGAGCAGTACTTC
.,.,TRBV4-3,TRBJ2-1,CASSQLARGIGVGHNEQFF,TGCGCCAGCAGCCAACTAGCGAGGGGCATAGGTGTGGGACACAATGAGCAGTTCTTC
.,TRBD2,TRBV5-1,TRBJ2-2,CASSFGLAGNTGELFF,TGCGCCAGCAGCTTTGGACTAGCGGGCAACACCGGGGAGCTGTTTTTT
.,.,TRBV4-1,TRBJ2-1,CASSQENGGTYNEQFF,TGCGCCAGCAGCCAAGAAAATGGCGGTACCTACAATGAGCAGTTCTTC
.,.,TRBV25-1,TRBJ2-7,CASSRTDKSSYEQYF,TGTGCCAGCAGTAGGACTGATAAGAGTTCTTACGAGCAGTACTTC
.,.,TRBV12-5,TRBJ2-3,CASGLSGNTDTQYF,TGTGCTAGTGGCCTTAGCGGAAACACAGATACGCAGTATTTT
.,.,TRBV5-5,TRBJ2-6,CATRKEGISSGANVLTF,TGTGCCACCCGAAAGGAGGGGATATCGTCCGGGGCCAACGTCCTGACTTTC
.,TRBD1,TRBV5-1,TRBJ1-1,CASSLGVTGSNTEAFF,TGCGCCAGCAGCTTGGGGGTGACAGGGAGTAACACTGAAGCTTTCTTT
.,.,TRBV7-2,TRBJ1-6,CASSQRVGGDSPLHF,TGTGCCAGCAGCCAACGAGTTGGCGGGGACTCGCCCCTCCACTTT
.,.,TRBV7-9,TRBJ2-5,CASSLGGSETQYF,TGTGCCAGCAGCTTAGGGGGATCGGAGACCCAGTACTTC
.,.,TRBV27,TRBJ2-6,CASSSTGPPRLYESGANVLTF,TGTGCCAGCAGTTCGACAGGCCCCCCTCGGCTCTATGAATCTGGGGCCAACGTCCTGACTTTC
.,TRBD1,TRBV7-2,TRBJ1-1,CASSLGQGALNTEAFF,TGTGCCAGCAGCTTAGGACAGGGGGCCTTGAACACTGAAGCTTTCTTT
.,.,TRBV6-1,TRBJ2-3,CASSQLAPGTDTQYF,TGTGCCAGCAGTCAACTAGCTCCGGGCACAGATACGCAGTATTTT
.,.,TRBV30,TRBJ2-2,CAWSLGGDTGELFF,TGTGCCTGGAGTCTCGGCGGGGACACCGGGGAGCTGTTTTTT
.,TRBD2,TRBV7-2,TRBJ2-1,CASSATSGKHNEQFF,TGTGCCAGCAGCGCGACTAGCGGGAAACACAATGAGCAGTTCTTC
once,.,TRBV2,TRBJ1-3,CASSVRNTIYF,TGTGCCAGCAGTGTACGGAACACCATATATTTT
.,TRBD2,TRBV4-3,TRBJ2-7,CASSQASASGSANEQYF,TGCGCCAGCAGCCAAGCATCGGCTAGCGGGAGCGCTAACGAGCAGTACTTC
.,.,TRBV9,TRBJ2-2,CASSPPFVTGELFF,TGTGCCAGCAGCCCCCCTTTCGTGACCGGGGAGCTGTTTTTT
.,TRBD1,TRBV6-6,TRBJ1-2,CASSDRQGGGYTF,TGTGCCAGCAGTGATAGACAGGGGGGTGGCTACACCTTC
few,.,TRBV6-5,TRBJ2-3,CASRPPQGTDTQYF,TGTGCCAGCAGGCCTCCCCAGGGCACAGATACGCAGTATTTT
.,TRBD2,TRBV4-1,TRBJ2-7,CASSQVWTSGSEQYF,TGCGCCAGCAGCCAAGTATGGACTAGCGGGAGCGAGCAGTACTTC
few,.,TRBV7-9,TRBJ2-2,CASTKTPGQNTGELFF,TGTGCCAGCACCAAAACTCCGGGACAGAACACCGGGGAGCTGTTTTTT
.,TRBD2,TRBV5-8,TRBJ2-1,CASSYSGASYNEQFF,TGTGCCAGCAGCTATAGCGGGGCCTCCTACAATGAGCAGTTCTTC
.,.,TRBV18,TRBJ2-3,CASSLFQALGTDTQYF,TGTGCCAGCTCTCTGTTTCAGGCCCTAGGGACAGATACGCAGTATTTT
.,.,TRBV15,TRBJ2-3,CATSRLTGNLADTQYF,TGTGCCACCAGCCGCCTTACAGGGAACCTTGCAGATACGCAGTATTTT
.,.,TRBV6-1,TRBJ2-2,CASRMGVETGELFF,TGTGCCAGCAGGATGGGGGTAGAAACCGGGGAGCTGTTTTTT
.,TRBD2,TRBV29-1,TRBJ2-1,CSVEGLAGGNRQVYNEQFF,TGCAGCGTTGAAGGACTAGCGGGAGGTAATCGGCAGGTCTACAATGAGCAGTTCTTC
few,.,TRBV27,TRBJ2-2,CATTNTGELFF,TGTGCCACAACGAACACCGGGGAGCTGTTTTTT
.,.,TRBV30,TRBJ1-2,CAWSVQYGYTF,TGTGCCTGGAGTGTACAGTATGGCTACACCTTC
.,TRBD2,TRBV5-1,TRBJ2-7,CASRQLAGSYEQYF,TGCGCCAGCAGGCAGCTAGCGGGGAGTTACGAGCAGTACTTC
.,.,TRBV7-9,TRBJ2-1,CASSLAGVRAFPEQFF,TGTGCCAGCAGCTTAGCGGGGGTTAGGGCTTTCCCGGAGCAGTTCTTC
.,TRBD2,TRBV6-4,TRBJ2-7,CASSHSGIPPYEQYF,TGTGCCAGCAGTCATAGCGGGATCCCTCCCTACGAGCAGTACTTC
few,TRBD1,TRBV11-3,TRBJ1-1,CASSSGQGRTEAFF,TGTGCCAGCAGCTCAGGACAGGGGAGGACTGAAGCTTTCTTT
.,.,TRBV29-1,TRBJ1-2,CSVEPTRYGYTF,TGCAGCGTTGAACCTACTCGGTATGGCTACACCTTC
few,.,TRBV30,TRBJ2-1,CAWTSLGYNEQFF,TGTGCCTGGACTAGTTTAGGCTACAATGAGCAGTTCTTC
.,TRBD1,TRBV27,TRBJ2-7,CASLGQGNYEQYF,TGTGCCAGCCTGGGACAGGGGAACTACGAGCAGTACTTC
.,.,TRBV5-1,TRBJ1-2,CASSSAMGDYTF,TGCGCCAGCAGCTCGGCGATGGGGGACTACACCTTC
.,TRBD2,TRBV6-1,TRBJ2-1,CASSPGTSGYNEQFF,TGTGCCAGCAGTCCCGGGACTAGCGGGTACAATGAGCAGTTCTTC
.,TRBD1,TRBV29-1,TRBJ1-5,CSAQGGSNQPQHF,TGCAGCGCCCAGGGGGGAAGCAATCAGCCCCAGCATTTT
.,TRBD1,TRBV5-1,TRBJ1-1,CASSLKQGAMNTEAFF,TGCGCCAGCAGCTTGAAACAGGGGGCCATGAACACTGAAGCTTTCTTT
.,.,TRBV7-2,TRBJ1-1,CASSLAVSDTEAFF,TGTGCCAGCAGCTTAGCCGTCTCCGACACTGAAGCTTTCTTT
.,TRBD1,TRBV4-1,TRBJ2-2,CASSLQGQGAAGELFF,TGCGCCAGCAGCCTTCAGGGACAGGGGGCAGCCGGGGAGCTGTTTTTT
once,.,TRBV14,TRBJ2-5,CASSDPKGRETQYF,TGTGCCAGCAGCGATCCCAAAGGGCGAGAGACCCAGTACTTC